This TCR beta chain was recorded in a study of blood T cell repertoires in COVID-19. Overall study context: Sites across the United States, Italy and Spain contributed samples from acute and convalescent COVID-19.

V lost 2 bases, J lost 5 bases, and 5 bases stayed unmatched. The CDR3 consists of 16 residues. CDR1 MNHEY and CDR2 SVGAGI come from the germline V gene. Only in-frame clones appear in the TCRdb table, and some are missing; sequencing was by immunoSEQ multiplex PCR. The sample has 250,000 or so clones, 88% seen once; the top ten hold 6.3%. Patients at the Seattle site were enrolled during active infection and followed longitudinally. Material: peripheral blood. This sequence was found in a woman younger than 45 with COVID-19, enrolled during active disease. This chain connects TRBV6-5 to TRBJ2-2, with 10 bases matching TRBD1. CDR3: CASSYDGTGVTGELFF. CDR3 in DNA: TGTGCCAGCAGTTACGACGGGACAGGGGTGACCGGGGAGCTGTTTTTT.